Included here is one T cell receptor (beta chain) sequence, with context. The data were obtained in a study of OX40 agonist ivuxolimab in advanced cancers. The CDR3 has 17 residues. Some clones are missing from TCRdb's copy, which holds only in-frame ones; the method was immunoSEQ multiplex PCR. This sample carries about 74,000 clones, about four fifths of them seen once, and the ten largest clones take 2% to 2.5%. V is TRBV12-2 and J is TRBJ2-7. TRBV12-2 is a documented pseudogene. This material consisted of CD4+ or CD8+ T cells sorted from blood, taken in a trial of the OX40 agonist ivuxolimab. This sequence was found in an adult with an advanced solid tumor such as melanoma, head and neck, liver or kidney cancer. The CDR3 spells CASRLSPRGARDVEQYF. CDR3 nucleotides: TGTGCAAGTCGCTTAAGTCCCCGAGGGGCCAGGGATGTCGAGCAGTACTTC.